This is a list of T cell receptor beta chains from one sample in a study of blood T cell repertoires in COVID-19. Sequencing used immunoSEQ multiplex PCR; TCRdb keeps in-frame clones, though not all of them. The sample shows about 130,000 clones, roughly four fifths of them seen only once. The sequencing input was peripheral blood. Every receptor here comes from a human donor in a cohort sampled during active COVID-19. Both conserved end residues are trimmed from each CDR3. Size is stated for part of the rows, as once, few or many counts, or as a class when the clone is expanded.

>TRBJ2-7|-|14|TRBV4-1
ASSQAGGRPAGEQY
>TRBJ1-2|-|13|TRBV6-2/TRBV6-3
ASSYWSTDQGGYT
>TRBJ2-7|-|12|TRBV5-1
ASSSGTGAYEQY
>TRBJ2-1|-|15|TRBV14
ASSYLASGTSLNEQF
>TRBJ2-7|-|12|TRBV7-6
ASSLDRVVDEQY
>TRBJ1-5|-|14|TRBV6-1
ASSGADRGGNQPQH
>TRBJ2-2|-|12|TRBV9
ASTGTSNTGELF
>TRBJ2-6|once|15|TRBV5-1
ASSSGTGVGGANVLT
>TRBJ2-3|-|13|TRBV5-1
ASSMTITPTDTQY
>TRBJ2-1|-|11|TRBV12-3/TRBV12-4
ASRTGPYNEQF
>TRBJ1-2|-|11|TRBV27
ASSYRTGAGYT
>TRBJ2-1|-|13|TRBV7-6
ASSLQSTVNNEQF
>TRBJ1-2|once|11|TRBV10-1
ASSESGARGYT
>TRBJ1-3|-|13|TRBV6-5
ASSYSTGSGNTIY
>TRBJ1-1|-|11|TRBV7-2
ASSRGPQSEAF
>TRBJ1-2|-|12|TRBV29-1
SVNRDLANYGYT
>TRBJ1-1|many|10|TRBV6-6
ASSYGQSEAF
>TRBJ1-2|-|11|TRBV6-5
ASSYDRSYGYT
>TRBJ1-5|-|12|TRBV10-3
AISGTGGNQPQH
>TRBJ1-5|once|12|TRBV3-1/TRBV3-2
ASSQDRDQQPQH
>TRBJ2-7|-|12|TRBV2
ASSGQGVSYEQY
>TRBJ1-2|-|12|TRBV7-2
ASSAASGDYGYT
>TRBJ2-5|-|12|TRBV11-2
ASSLEDWRETQY
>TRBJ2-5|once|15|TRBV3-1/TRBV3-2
ASSQRPIQTGGETQY
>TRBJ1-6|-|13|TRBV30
AWTQAKTGGSPLH
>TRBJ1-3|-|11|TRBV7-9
ASVTFAGNTIY
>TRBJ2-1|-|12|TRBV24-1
ATSGTTSGGEQF
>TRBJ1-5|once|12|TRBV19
ASSEQGIGQPQH
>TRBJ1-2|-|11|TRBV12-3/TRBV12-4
ASSYRSNYGYT
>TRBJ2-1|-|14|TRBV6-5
ASSYSPPSSYNEQF
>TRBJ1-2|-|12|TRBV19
ASSIDFTGRVYT
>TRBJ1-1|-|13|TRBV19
ASSIDRGRDTEAF
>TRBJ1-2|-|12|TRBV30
AWSEGQGTFGYT
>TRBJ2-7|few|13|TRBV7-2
ASSLAGATSGGTL
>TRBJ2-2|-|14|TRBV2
ASRAYGRGVIGELF
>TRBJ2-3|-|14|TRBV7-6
ASSPTGGAGTDTQY
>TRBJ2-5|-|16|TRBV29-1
SVEGPTHRGPSQETQY
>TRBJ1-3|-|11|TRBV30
AWDRGLGNTIY
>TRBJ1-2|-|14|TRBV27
ASSFFPQRTVNGYT
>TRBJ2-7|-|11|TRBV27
ASSIRSGGEQY
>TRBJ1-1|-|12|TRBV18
ASSPSPGITEAF
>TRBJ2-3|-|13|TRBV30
AWSLGGLYTDTQY
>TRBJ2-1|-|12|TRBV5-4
ASSLPGEGREQF
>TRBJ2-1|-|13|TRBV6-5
ASRKTSGGPNEQF
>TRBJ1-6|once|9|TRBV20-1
SAQINSPLH
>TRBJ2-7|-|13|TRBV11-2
ASAKLAGGSWEQY
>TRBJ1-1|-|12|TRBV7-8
ASSLALGEAEAF
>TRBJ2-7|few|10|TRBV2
ASTLTSYEQY
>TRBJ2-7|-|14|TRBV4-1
ASSPHASGGLYEQY
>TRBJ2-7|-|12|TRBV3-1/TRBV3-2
ASSQQWGAYEQY
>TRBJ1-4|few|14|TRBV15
ATSSGQAPTNEKLF
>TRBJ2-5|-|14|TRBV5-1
ASSLSAVQNQETQY
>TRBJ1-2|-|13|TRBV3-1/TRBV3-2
ASSQYLQGGYGYT
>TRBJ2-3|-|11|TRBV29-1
SVGDDWADTQY